This T cell receptor (beta chain) was found in a study of T-cell reconstitution after alpha-beta-depleted transplantation in children. Study-level points and caveats: Diversity and T-cell counts at one year after transplant derived mostly from new T cells.

This clonotype was seen many times. Its antigen is currently unknown. The V gene end was trimmed by 4 bases and the J gene end by 10 bases; junction bases not matched to a gene: 1. Germline V gene data show CDR1 as SNHLY and CDR2 as FYNNEI. The CDR3 sequence is 11 residues long. Molecular barcoding with unique molecular identifiers was used for the TCRbeta library. In TCRdb, the PCR reads were re-called with MiXCR into one record per CDR3 protein. The sample holds roughly 420,000 distinct CDR3 sequences, roughly 17% seen once. The receptor's source is a boy younger than two who had a stem cell transplant for Wiskott-Aldrich syndrome, so the T cells may come from the graft donor. The sequences come from PBMCs, mostly from graft donor cells, collected 360 days after TCRalphabeta/CD19-depleted stem cell transplant. The chain employs TRBV2 and TRBJ2-1; 7 positions agree with TRBD1. The CDR3 spells CASSVQGEQFF. The CDR3 DNA is TGTGCCAGCAGTGTACAGGGGGAGCAGTTCTTC.